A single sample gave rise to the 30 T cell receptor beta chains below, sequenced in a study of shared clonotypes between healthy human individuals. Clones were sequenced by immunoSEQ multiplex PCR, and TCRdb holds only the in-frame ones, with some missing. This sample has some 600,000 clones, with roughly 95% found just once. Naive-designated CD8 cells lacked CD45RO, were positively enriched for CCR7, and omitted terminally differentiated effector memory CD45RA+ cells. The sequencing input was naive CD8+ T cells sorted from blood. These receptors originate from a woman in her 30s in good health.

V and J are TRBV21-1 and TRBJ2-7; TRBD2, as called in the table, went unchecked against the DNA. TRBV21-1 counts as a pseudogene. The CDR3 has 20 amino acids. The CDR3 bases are TGTGCCAGCAGCGACCTCGGACAGATACCGGGACTAGCGGCAAGCATCGAGCAGTACTTC. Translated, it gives CASSDLGQIPGLAASIEQYF.

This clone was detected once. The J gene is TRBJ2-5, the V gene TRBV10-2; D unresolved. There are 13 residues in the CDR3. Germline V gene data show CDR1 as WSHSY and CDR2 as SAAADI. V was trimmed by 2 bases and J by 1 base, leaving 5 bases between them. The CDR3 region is CASSENSQETQYF. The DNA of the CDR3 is TGCGCCAGCAGTGAGAACAGCCAAGAGACCCAGTACTTC.

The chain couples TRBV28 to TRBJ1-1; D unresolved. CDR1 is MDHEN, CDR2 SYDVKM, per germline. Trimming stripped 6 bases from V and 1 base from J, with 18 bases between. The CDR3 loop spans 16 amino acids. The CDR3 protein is CASSHLWEFGNTEAFF. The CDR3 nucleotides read TGTGCCAGCAGCCATCTTTGGGAGTTTGGGAACACTGAAGCTTTCTTT. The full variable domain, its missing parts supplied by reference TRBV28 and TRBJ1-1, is DVKVTQSSRYLVKRTGEKVFLECVQDMDHENMFWYRQDPGLGLRLIYFSYDVKMKEKGDIPEGYSVSREKKERFSLILESASTNQTSMYLCASSHLWEFGNTEAFFGQGTRLTVV.

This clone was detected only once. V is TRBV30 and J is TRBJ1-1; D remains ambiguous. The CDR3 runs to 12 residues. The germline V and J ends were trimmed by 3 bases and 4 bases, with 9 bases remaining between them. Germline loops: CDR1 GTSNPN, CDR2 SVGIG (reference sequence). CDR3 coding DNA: TGTGCCTGGAGCCCGGGAGCCACTGAAGCTTTCTTT. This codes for CAWSPGATEAFF.

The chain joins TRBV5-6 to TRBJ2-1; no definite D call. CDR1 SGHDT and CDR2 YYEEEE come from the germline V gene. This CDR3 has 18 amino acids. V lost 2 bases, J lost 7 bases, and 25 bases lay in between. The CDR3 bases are TGTGCCAGCAGCTTTGAGATGGCACGGGCCACCCACTCGAATGAGCAGTTCTTC. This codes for CASSFEMARATHSNEQFF.

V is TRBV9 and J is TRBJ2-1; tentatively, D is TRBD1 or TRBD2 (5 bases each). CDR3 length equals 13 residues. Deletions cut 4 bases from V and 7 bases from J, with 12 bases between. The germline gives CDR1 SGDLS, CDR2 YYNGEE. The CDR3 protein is CASSTGAPNEQFF. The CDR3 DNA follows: TGTGCCAGCAGCACCGGGGCCCCTAATGAGCAGTTCTTC.

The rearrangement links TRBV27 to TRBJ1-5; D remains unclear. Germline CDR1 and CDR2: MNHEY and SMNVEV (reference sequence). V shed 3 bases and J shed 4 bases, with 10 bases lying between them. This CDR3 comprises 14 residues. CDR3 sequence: CASSFPSRNQPQHF. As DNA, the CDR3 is TGTGCCAGCAGTTTCCCGTCGCGGAATCAGCCCCAGCATTTT.

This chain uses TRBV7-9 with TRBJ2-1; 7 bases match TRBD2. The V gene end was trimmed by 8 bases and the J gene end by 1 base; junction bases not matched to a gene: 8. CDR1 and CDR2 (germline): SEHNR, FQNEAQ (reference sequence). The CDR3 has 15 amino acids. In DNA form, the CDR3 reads TGTGCCAGCTCCTCGGGGCGGGGGTCCTACAATGAGCAGTTCTTC. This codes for CASSSGRGSYNEQFF.

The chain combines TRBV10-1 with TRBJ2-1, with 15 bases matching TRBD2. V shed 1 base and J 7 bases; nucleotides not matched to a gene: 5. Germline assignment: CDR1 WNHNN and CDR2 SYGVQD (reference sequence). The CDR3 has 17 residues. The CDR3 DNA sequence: TGCGCCAGCAGTGAGTTTGGACTAGCGGGAGGGAGGAATGAGCAGTTCTTC. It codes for CASSEFGLAGGRNEQFF.

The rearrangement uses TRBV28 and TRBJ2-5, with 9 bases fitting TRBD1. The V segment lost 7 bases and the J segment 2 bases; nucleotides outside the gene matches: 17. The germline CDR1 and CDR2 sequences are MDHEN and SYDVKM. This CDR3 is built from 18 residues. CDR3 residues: CASTTKFLRTGVQETQYF. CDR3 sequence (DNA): TGTGCCAGCACGACTAAATTTTTGCGGACAGGGGTGCAAGAGACCCAGTACTTC. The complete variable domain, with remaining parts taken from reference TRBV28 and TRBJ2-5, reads DVKVTQSSRYLVKRTGEKVFLECVQDMDHENMFWYRQDPGLGLRLIYFSYDVKMKEKGDIPEGYSVSREKKERFSLILESASTNQTSMYLCASTTKFLRTGVQETQYFGPGTRLLVL.

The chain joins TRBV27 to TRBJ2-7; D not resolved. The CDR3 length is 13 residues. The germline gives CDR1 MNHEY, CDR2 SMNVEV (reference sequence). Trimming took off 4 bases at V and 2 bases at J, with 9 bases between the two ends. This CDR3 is CASSSFVPYEQYF. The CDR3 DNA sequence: TGTGCCAGCAGTTCTTTTGTCCCCTACGAGCAGTACTTC.

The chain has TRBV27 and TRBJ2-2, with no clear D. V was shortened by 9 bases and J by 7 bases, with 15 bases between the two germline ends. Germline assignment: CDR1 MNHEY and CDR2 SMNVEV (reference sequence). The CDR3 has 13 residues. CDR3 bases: TGTGCCAGTACACATCCCCCGGGCGGGGAGCTGTTTTTT. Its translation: CASTHPPGGELFF.

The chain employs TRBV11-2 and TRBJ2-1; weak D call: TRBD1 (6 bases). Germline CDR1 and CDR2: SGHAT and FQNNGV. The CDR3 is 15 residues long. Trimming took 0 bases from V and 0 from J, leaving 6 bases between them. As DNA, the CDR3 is TGTGCCAGCAGCTTAGAGGACAGCTCCTACAATGAGCAGTTCTTC. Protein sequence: CASSLEDSSYNEQFF.

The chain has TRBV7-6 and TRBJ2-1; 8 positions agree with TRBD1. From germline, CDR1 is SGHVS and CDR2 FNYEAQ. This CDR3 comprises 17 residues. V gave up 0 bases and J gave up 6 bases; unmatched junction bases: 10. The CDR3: CASSLAGQGGAANEQFF. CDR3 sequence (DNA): TGTGCCAGCAGCTTAGCCGGACAGGGCGGTGCGGCCAATGAGCAGTTCTTC.

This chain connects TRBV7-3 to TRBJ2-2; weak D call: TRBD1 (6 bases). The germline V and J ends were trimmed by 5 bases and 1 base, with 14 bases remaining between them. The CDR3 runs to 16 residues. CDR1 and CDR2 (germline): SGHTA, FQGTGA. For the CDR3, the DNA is TGTGCCAGCAGCCAAGATCCAGGGGTGAACACCGGGGAGCTGTTTTTT. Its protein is CASSQDPGVNTGELFF.

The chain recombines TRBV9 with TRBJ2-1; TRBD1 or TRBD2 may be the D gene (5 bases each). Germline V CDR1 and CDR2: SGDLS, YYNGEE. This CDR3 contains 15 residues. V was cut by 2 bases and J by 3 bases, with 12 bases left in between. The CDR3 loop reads CASSVTGGGYNEQFF. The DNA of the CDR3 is TGTGCCAGCAGCGTTACAGGTGGGGGCTACAATGAGCAGTTCTTC.

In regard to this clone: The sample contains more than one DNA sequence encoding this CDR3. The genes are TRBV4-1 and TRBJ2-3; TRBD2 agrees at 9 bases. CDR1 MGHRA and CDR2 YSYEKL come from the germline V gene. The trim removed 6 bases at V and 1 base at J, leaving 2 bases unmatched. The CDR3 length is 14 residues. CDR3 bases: TGCGCCAGCAGTAGGACTAGCGGCACAGATACGCAGTATTTT. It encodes CASSRTSGTDTQYF.

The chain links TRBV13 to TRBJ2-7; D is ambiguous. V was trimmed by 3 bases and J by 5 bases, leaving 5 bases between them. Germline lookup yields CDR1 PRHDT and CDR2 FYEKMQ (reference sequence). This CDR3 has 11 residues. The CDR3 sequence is CASSFRHEQYF. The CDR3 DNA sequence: TGTGCCAGCAGCTTTCGGCACGAGCAGTACTTC. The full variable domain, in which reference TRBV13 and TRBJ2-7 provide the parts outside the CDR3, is AAGVIQSPRHLIKEKRETATLKCYPIPRHDTVYWYQQGPGQDPQFLISFYEKMQSDKGSIPDRFSAQQFSDYHSELNMSSLELGDSALYFCASSFRHEQYFGPGTRLTVT.

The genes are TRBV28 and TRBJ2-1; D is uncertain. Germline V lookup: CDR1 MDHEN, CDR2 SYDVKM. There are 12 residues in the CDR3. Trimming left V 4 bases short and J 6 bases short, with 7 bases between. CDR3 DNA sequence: TGTGCCAGCAGTTCGGACGTCAATGAGCAGTTCTTC. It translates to CASSSDVNEQFF.

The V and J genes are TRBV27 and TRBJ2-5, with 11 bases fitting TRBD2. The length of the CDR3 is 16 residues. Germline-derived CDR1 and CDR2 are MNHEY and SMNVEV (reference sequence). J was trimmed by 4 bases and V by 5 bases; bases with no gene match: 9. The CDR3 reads CASSETTSGSPETQYF. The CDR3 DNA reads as TGTGCCAGCAGTGAAACAACTAGCGGGAGCCCAGAGACCCAGTACTTC.

CDR3 in DNA: TGTGCCAGCATCGACAGGGGGTACGACGGCTACACCTTC. The encoded protein is CASIDRGYDGYTF. V usage is TRBV2 and J usage is TRBJ1-2; TRBD1 agrees at 9 bases. CDR1 is SNHLY, CDR2 FYNNEI, per germline. The V segment lost 7 bases and the J segment 8 bases; nucleotides outside the gene matches: 8. The CDR3 is made up of 13 amino acids.

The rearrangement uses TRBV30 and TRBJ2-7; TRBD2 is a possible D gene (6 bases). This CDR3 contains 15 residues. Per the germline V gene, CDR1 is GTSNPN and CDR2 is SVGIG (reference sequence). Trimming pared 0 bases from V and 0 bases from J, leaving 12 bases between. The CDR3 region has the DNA TGTGCCTGGAGTGTACCAGGGCGGGACTCCTACGAGCAGTACTTC. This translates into CAWSVPGRDSYEQYF.

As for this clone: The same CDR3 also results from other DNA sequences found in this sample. Here the CDR3 reads CASSEAGGYTF. The CDR3 coding sequence is TGTGCCAGCAGTGAAGCGGGGGGCTACACCTTC. The chain links TRBV6-1 to TRBJ1-2; D is unclear. The CDR3 covers 11 residues. V lost 0 bases to trimming and J lost 8 bases, with 4 bases between them. The germline CDR1 and CDR2 sequences are MNHNS and SASEGT.

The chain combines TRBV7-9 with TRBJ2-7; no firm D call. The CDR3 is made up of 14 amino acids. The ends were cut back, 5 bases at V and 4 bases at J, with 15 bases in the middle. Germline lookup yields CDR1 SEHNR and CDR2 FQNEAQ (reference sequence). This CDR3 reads CASSQEESDYEQYF. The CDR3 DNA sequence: TGTGCCAGCAGCCAAGAGGAGTCTGATTACGAGCAGTACTTC.

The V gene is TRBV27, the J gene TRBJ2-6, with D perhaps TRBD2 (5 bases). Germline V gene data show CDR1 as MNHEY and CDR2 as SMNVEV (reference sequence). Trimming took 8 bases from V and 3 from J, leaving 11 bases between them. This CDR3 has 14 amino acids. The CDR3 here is CASHGGLGANVLTF. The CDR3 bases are TGTGCCAGCCACGGCGGGCTTGGGGCCAACGTCCTGACTTTC. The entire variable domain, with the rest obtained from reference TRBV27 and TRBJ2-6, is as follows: EAQVTQNPRYLITVTGKKLTVTCSQNMNHEYMSWYRQDPGLGLRQIYYSMNVEVTDKGDVPEGYKVSRKEKRNFPLILESPSPNQTSLYFCASHGGLGANVLTFGAGSRLTVL.

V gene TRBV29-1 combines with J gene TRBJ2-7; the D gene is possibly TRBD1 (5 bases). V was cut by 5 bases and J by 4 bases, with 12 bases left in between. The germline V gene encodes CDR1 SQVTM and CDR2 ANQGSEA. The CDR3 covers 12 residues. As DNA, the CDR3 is TGCAGCGTTCGTCAGGGTCAGTACGAGCAGTACTTC. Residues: CSVRQGQYEQYF.

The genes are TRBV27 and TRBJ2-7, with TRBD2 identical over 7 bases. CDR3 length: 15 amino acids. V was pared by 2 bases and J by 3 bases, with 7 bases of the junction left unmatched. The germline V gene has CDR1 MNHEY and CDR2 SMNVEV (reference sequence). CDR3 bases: TGTGCCAGCAGTTTAAGCGGGATGCGTCGCTACGAGCAGTACTTC. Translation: CASSLSGMRRYEQYF.

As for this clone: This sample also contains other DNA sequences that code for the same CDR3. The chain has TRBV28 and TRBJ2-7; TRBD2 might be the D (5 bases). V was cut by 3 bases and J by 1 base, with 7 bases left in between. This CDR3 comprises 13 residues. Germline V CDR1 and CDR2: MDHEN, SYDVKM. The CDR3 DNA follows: TGTGCCAGCAGTTTGGCGGGTTCCTACGAGCAGTACTTC. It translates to CASSLAGSYEQYF.

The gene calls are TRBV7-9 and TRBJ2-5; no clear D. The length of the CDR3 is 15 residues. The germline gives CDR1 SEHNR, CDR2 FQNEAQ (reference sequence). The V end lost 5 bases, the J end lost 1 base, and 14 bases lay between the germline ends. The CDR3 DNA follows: TGTGCCAGCAGCCCCAGTTCGGTTTTCCAAGAGACCCAGTACTTC. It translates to CASSPSSVFQETQYF.

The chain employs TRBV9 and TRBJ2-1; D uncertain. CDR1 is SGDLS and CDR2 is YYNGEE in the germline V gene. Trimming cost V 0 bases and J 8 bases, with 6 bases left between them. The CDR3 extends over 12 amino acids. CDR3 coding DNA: TGTGCCAGCAGCGTAGTATGGGATGAGCAGTTCTTC. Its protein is CASSVVWDEQFF.